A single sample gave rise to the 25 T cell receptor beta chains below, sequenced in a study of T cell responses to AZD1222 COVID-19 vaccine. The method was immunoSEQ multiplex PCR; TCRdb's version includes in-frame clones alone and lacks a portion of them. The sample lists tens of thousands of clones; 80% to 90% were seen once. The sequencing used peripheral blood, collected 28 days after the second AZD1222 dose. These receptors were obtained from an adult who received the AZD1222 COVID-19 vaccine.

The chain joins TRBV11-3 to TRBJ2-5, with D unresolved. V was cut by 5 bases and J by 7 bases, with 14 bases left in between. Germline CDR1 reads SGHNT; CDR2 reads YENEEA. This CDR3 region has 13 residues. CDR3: CASSPGPRGTQYF. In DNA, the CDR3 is TGTGCCAGCAGCCCCGGACCGCGTGGGACCCAGTACTTC.

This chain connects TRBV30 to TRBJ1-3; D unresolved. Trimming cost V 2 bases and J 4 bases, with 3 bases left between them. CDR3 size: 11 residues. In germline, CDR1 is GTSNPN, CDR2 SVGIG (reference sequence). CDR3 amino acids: CAWSTGNTIYF. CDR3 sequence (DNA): TGTGCCTGGAGTACAGGAAACACCATATATTTT.

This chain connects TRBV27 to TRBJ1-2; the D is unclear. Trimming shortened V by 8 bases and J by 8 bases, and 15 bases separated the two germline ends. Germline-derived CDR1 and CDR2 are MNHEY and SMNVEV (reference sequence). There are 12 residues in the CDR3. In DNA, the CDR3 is TGTGCCAGCTTCTCCGGGATTCTAGGCTACACCTTC. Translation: CASFSGILGYTF.

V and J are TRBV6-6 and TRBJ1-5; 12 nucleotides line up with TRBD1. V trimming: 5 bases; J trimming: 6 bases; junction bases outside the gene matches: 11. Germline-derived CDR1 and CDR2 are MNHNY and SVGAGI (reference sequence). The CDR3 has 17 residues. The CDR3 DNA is TGTGCCAGCAGTAGATCCGGGACAGGGGGCGCCGTTCAGCCCCAGCATTTT. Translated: CASSRSGTGGAVQPQHF.

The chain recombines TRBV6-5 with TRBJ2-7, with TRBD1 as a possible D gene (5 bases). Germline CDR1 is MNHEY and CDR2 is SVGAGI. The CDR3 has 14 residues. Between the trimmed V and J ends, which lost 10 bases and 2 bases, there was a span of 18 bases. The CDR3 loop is CATLTSQGTYEQYF. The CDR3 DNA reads TGTGCCACCTTGACGAGCCAGGGCACCTACGAGCAGTACTTC.

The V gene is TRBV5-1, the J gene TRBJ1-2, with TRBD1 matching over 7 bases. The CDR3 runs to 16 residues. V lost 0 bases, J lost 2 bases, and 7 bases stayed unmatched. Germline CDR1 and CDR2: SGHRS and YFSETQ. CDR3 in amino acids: CASSLEPGQRNYGYTF. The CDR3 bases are TGCGCCAGCAGCTTGGAACCGGGACAGCGGAACTATGGCTACACCTTC. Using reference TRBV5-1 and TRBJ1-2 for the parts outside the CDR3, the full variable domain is KAGVTQTPRYLIKTRGQQVTLSCSPISGHRSVSWYQQTPGQGLQFLFEYFSETQRNKGNFPGRFSGRQFSNSRSEMNVSTLELGDSALYLCASSLEPGQRNYGYTFGSGTRLTVV.

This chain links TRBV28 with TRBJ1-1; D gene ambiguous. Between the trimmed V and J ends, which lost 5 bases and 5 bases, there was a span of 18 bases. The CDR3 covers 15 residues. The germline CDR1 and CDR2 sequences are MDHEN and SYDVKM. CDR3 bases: TGTGCCAGCAGTCCAGACCGGGTCCCTATTACTGAAGCTTTCTTT. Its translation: CASSPDRVPITEAFF.

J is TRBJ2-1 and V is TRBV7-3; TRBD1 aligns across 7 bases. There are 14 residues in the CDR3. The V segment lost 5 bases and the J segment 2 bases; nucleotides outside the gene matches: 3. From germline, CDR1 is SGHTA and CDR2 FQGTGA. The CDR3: CASSRDSAYNEQFF. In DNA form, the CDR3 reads TGTGCCAGCAGCCGGGACAGTGCCTACAATGAGCAGTTCTTC.

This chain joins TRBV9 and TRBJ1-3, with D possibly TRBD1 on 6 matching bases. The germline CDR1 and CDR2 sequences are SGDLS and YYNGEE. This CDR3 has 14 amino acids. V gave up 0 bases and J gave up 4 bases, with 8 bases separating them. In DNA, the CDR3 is TGTGCCAGCAGCGTAGCTACAGGGGGAAACACCATATATTTT. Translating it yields CASSVATGGNTIYF.

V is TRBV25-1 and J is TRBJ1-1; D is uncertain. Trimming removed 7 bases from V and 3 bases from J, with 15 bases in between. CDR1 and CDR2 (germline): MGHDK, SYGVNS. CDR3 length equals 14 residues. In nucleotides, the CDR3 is TGTGCCAGCACCCCCGCGGCCGGATACACTGAAGCTTTCTTT. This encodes CASTPAAGYTEAFF. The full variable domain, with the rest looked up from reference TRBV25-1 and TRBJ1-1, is EADIYQTPRYLVIGTGKKITLECSQTMGHDKMYWYQQDPGMELHLIHYSYGVNSTEKGDLSSESTVSRIRTEHFPLTLESARPSHTSQYLCASTPAAGYTEAFFGQGTRLTVV.

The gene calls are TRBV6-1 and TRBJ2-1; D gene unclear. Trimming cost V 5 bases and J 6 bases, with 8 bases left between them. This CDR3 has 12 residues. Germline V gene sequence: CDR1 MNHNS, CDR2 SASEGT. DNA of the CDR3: TGTGCCAGCAGTTCTGGGCGCAATGAGCAGTTCTTC. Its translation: CASSSGRNEQFF.

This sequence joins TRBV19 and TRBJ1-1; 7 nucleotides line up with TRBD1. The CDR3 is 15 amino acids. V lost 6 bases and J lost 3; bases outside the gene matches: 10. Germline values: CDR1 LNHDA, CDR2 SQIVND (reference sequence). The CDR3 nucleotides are TGTGCCAGTAGCCAAGACAGGGACCTAGACACTGAAGCTTTCTTT. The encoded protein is CASSQDRDLDTEAFF.

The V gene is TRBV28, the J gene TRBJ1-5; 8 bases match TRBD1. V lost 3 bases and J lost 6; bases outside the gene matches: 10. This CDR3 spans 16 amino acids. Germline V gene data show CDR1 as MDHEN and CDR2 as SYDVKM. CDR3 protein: CASSFGVRGQSQPQHF. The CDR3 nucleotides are TGTGCCAGCAGTTTTGGGGTCAGGGGGCAGAGTCAGCCCCAGCATTTT.

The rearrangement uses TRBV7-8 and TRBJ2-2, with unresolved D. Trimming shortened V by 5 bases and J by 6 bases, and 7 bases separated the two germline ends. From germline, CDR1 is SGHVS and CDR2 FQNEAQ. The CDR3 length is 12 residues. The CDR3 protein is CASSLRAGELFF. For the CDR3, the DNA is TGTGCCAGCAGCCTAAGGGCCGGGGAGCTGTTTTTT. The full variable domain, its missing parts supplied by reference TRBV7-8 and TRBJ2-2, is GAGVSQSPRYKVAKRGQDVALRCDPISGHVSLFWYQQALGQGPEFLTYFQNEAQLDKSGLPSDRFFAERPEGSVSTLKIQRTQQEDSAVYLCASSLRAGELFFGEGSRLTVL.

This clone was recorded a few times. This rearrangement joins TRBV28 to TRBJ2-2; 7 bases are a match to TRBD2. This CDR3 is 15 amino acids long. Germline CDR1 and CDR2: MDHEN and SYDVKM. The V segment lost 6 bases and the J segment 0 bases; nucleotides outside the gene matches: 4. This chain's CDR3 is CASSLGGTNTGELFF. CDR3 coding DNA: TGTGCCAGCAGCCTGGGGGGGACGAACACCGGGGAGCTGTTTTTT.

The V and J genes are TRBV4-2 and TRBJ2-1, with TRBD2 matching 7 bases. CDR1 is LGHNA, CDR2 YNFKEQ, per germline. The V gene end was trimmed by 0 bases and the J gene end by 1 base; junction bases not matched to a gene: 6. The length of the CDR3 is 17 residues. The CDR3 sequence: CASSQETGRRSYNEQFF. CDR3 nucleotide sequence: TGTGCCAGCAGCCAAGAAACCGGGAGGAGATCCTACAATGAGCAGTTCTTC.

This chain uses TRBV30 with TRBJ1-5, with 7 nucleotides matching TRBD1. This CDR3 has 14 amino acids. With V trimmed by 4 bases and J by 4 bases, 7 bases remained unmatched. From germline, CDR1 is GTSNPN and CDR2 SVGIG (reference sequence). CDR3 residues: CAWIPWDRNQPQHF. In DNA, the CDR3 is TGTGCCTGGATCCCATGGGACAGAAATCAGCCCCAGCATTTT. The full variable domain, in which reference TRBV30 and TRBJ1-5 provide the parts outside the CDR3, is SQTIHQWPATLVQPVGSPLSLECTVEGTSNPNLYWYRQAAGRGLQLLFYSVGIGQISSEVPQNLSASRPQDRQFILSSKKLLLSDSGFYLCAWIPWDRNQPQHFGDGTRLSIL.

This CDR3 is CSAPTDGYTF. CDR3 DNA: TGCAGTGCCCCCACGGATGGCTACACCTTC. The V and J genes are TRBV20-1 and TRBJ1-2; D is undetermined. CDR1 is DFQATT, CDR2 SNEGSKA, per germline (reference sequence). The V gene lost 6 bases and the J gene lost 6 bases, with 8 bases spanning the gap. The CDR3 loop spans 10 amino acids.

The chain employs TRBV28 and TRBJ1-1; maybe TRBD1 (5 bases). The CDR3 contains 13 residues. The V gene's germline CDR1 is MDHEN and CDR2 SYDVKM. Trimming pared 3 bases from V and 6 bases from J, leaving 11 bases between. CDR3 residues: CASSFPTASEAFF. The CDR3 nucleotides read TGTGCCAGCAGTTTCCCGACAGCCTCTGAAGCTTTCTTT.

Here the CDR3 DNA reads TGTGCCAGTAGCCTTGGCGGCCCCTATGGCTACACCTTC. Its translation is CASSLGGPYGYTF. This chain connects TRBV19 to TRBJ1-2; D gene uncertain. Trimming took off 6 bases at V and 4 bases at J, with 12 bases between the two ends. This CDR3 is 13 amino acids long. Germline CDR1 and CDR2: LNHDA and SQIVND (reference sequence). The variable domain in full, completed from reference TRBV19 and TRBJ1-2, reads DGGITQSPKYLFRKEGQNVTLSCEQNLNHDAMYWYRQDPGQGLRLIYYSQIVNDFQKGDIAEGYSVSREKKESFPLTVTSAQKNPTAFYLCASSLGGPYGYTFGSGTRLTVV.

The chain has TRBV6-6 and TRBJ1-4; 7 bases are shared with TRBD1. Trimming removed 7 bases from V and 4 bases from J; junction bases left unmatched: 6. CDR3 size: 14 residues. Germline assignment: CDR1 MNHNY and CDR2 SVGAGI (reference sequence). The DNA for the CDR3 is TGTGCCAGCAATATCCGGGACAGTAATGAAAAACTGTTTTTT. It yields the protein CASNIRDSNEKLFF.

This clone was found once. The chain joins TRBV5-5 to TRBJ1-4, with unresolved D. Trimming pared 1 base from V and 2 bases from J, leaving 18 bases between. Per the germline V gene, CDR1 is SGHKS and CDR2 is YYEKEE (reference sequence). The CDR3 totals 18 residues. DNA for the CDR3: TGTGCCAGCAGCTTGCATCGGCAGCAAGTCTTTACTAATGAAAAACTGTTTTTT. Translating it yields CASSLHRQQVFTNEKLFF.

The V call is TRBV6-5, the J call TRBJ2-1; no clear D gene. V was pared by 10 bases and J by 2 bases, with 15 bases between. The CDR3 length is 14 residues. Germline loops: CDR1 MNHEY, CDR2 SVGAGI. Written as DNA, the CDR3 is TGTGCCAATTCCCGGGCCTTCCCCTACAATGAGCAGTTCTTC. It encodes CANSRAFPYNEQFF.

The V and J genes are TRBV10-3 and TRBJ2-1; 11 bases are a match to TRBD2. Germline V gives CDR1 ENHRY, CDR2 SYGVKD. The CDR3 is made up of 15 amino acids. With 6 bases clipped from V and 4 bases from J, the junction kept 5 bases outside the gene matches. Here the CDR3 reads CAIRLAGESYNEQFF. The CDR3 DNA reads TGTGCCATCAGACTAGCGGGAGAATCATACAATGAGCAGTTCTTC.

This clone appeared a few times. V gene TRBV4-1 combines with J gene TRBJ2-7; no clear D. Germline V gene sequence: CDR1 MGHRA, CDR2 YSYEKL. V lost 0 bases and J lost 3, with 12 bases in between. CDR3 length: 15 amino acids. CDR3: CASSQDSNGVYEQYF. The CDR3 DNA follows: TGCGCCAGCAGCCAAGATTCAAACGGAGTCTACGAGCAGTACTTC.